The next 28 T cell receptor beta chains were all read from a single sample in a study of OX40 agonist ivuxolimab in advanced cancers. Data came from immunoSEQ multiplex PCR; TCRdb stores just in-frame clones and leaves some out. This sample yields about 55,000 clones, of which approximately 80% are seen a single time; roughly 4.6% belongs to the top ten. The sequences come from CD4+ or CD8+ T cells sorted from blood, collected in a trial of the OX40 agonist ivuxolimab. Source of these receptors: an adult with an advanced solid tumor such as melanoma, head and neck, liver or kidney cancer.

V and J are TRBV11-2 and TRBJ2-2; D unresolved. The CDR3 spans 13 residues. Germline V CDR1 and CDR2: SGHAT, FQNNGV. V dropped 7 bases and J dropped 5 bases, with 11 bases sitting between them. The CDR3 is CASISQATGELFF. The CDR3 DNA follows: TGTGCCAGCATCTCGCAGGCTACCGGGGAGCTGTTTTTT.

V is TRBV5-1 and J is TRBJ2-1, with TRBD2 identical over 10 bases. Trimming removed 0 bases from V and 7 bases from J; junction bases left unmatched: 7. The CDR3 loop spans 16 amino acids. The germline V gene has CDR1 SGHRS and CDR2 YFSETQ. Written as DNA, the CDR3 is TGCGCCAGCAGCTTGGGGGTGACTAGCGGGCCTAATGAGCAGTTCTTC. It is translated as CASSLGVTSGPNEQFF.

The V call is TRBV18, the J call TRBJ2-1; no reliable D call. Germline V gene lookup returns CDR1 KGHSH and CDR2 LQKENI. The CDR3 totals 13 residues. With 3 bases removed from V and 8 bases from J, the gap between germline ends came to 11 bases. CDR3 in amino acids: CASSPRVGDEQFF. The DNA for the CDR3 is TGTGCCAGCTCACCGCGAGTAGGAGATGAGCAGTTCTTC.

The V and J genes are TRBV10-3 and TRBJ1-1; D possibly corresponds to TRBD1 (5 bases). The CDR3 extends over 11 amino acids. Per the germline V gene, CDR1 is ENHRY and CDR2 is SYGVKD. The V gene lost 10 bases and the J gene lost 2 bases, with 8 bases spanning the gap. CDR3 protein: CATRGNTEAFF. CDR3 nucleotide sequence: TGTGCCACGAGGGGAAACACTGAAGCTTTCTTT.

The chain employs TRBV6-6 and TRBJ1-1, with TRBD1 matching over 9 bases. The trim removed 6 bases at V and 5 bases at J, leaving 10 bases unmatched. This CDR3 comprises 15 residues. From germline, CDR1 is MNHNY and CDR2 SVGAGI (reference sequence). The CDR3 spells CASSLRGQGGTEAFF. The CDR3 DNA reads TGTGCCAGCAGCCTGAGGGGACAGGGAGGGACTGAAGCTTTCTTT.

This clone was observed a few times. The V and J genes are TRBV6-5 and TRBJ1-2; 10 nucleotides align to TRBD1. The germline CDR1 and CDR2 sequences are MNHEY and SVGAGI. The CDR3 is 14 amino acids. V dropped 6 bases and J dropped 8; count of bases not matched to a gene: 9. The CDR3 region has the DNA TGTGCCAGCAGGACAGGGGGCGCGCAGGGGGGCTACACCTTC. Protein sequence: CASRTGGAQGGYTF.

The genes are TRBV5-1 and TRBJ1-1; 8 nucleotides align to TRBD1. The CDR3 is 14 residues long. Germline values: CDR1 SGHRS, CDR2 YFSETQ. V was pared by 0 bases and J by 6 bases, with 4 bases of the junction left unmatched. This chain's CDR3 is CASSLGGQGSEAFF. In DNA form, the CDR3 reads TGCGCCAGCAGCTTGGGCGGACAGGGTTCTGAAGCTTTCTTT.

The CDR3: CASSASTVNTEAFF. CDR3 DNA: TGTGCCAGCAGCGCATCGACAGTTAACACTGAAGCTTTCTTT. V and J are TRBV9 and TRBJ1-1, with D possibly TRBD1 on 5 matching bases. Germline CDR1 is SGDLS and CDR2 is YYNGEE. V lost 3 bases, J lost 2 bases, and 11 bases lay in between. CDR3 length: 14 residues.

The chain has TRBV30 and TRBJ1-3; perhaps TRBD1 as D (5 bases). Germline CDR1 is GTSNPN and CDR2 is SVGIG (reference sequence). The V end lost 0 bases, the J end lost 0 bases, and 21 bases lay between the germline ends. This CDR3 is built from 19 residues. In DNA, the CDR3 is TGTGCCTGGAGTGTATTTTTCCGGACAAGACGAGACTCTGGAAACACCATATATTTT. It encodes CAWSVFFRTRRDSGNTIYF.

This chain links TRBV2 with TRBJ1-2; 11 nucleotides match TRBD1. Per the germline V gene, CDR1 is SNHLY and CDR2 is FYNNEI. CDR3 length: 14 residues. The V gene end was trimmed by 5 bases and the J gene end by 3 bases; junction bases not matched to a gene: 2. The CDR3 loop reads CASSWDRGDYGYTF. The DNA of the CDR3 is TGTGCCAGCAGTTGGGACAGGGGGGACTATGGCTACACCTTC.

This sequence joins TRBV7-8 and TRBJ2-6; D remains ambiguous. The CDR3 sequence is 17 residues long. V was pared by 3 bases and J by 0 bases, with 12 bases between. Germline V gene lookup returns CDR1 SGHVS and CDR2 FQNEAQ. The CDR3 loop is CASSFGQPYSGANVLTF. The DNA for the CDR3 is TGTGCCAGCAGCTTTGGGCAGCCCTACTCTGGGGCCAACGTCCTGACTTTC.

The J gene is TRBJ2-1, the V gene TRBV18; the D call may be TRBD1 or TRBD2 (6 bases each). The germline V gene has CDR1 KGHSH and CDR2 LQKENI. The CDR3 runs to 15 residues. V lost 4 bases and J 0 bases, leaving 10 bases between the germline ends. DNA for the CDR3: TGTGCCAGCTCACGAGGGGGGAGCTCCTACAATGAGCAGTTCTTC. Protein product: CASSRGGSSYNEQFF.

The genes are TRBV19 and TRBJ2-7; 8 positions match TRBD1. The J segment lost 5 bases and the V segment lost 3 bases, leaving 9 bases of the junction unmatched. The V gene's germline CDR1 is LNHDA and CDR2 SQIVND (reference sequence). The CDR3 contains 15 residues. CDR3 nucleotide sequence: TGTGCCAGTAGTATCCGGACAGGGATGGCCGACGAGCAGTACTTC. Its translation is CASSIRTGMADEQYF.

The CDR3 DNA sequence: TGTGCCAGCAGTCCCCTGCAAGAGTTCTATGGCTACACCTTC. It translates to CASSPLQEFYGYTF. The J gene is TRBJ1-2, the V gene TRBV27; no firm D call. Germline V gene lookup returns CDR1 MNHEY and CDR2 SMNVEV (reference sequence). V was shortened by 5 bases and J by 4 bases, with 14 bases between the two germline ends. The length of the CDR3 is 14 residues.

This chain connects TRBV28 to TRBJ1-3; D remains unclear. V lost 4 bases to trimming and J lost 0 bases, with 10 bases between them. Germline V gene data show CDR1 as MDHEN and CDR2 as SYDVKM. There are 15 residues in the CDR3. Here the CDR3 reads CASSSELTSGNTIYF. The CDR3 bases are TGTGCCAGCAGTTCTGAACTTACCTCTGGAAACACCATATATTTT. The complete variable domain, with remaining parts taken from reference TRBV28 and TRBJ1-3, reads DVKVTQSSRYLVKRTGEKVFLECVQDMDHENMFWYRQDPGLGLRLIYFSYDVKMKEKGDIPEGYSVSREKKERFSLILESASTNQTSMYLCASSSELTSGNTIYFGEGSWLTVV.

The chain has TRBV9 and TRBJ2-1; 11 bases align to TRBD2. Germline V gene data show CDR1 as SGDLS and CDR2 as YYNGEE. The V gene end was trimmed by 0 bases and the J gene end by 4 bases; junction bases not matched to a gene: 6. The CDR3 length is 17 residues. As DNA, the CDR3 is TGTGCCAGCAGCGTAGTACTAGCGGGAGTATCGTACAATGAGCAGTTCTTC. Translation gives CASSVVLAGVSYNEQFF.

The CDR3 is CAYTDGPHSNQPQHF. The CDR3 DNA sequence: TGTGCCTATACGGACGGACCCCATAGCAATCAGCCCCAGCATTTT. The chain recombines TRBV30 with TRBJ1-5; no reliable D call. This CDR3 is built from 15 residues. Trimming pared 7 bases from V and 0 bases from J, leaving 16 bases between. Germline values: CDR1 GTSNPN, CDR2 SVGIG (reference sequence).

The CDR3 sequence is CASSSKPQHF. Written as DNA, the CDR3 is TGTGCCAGCAGCTCTAAGCCCCAGCATTTT. The chain employs TRBV7-2 and TRBJ1-5, with D unclear. The CDR3 length is 10 residues. Germline V gives CDR1 SGHTA, CDR2 FQGNSA. V lost 4 bases, J lost 8 bases, and 3 bases lay in between.

This chain joins TRBV9 and TRBJ1-1, with D uncertain. V gave up 2 bases and J gave up 3 bases, with 8 bases separating them. The CDR3 consists of 13 residues. Germline assignment: CDR1 SGDLS and CDR2 YYNGEE. In DNA, the CDR3 is TGTGCCAGCAGCGTTTTCCCATACACTGAAGCTTTCTTT. Residues: CASSVFPYTEAFF.

The chain has TRBV6-6 and TRBJ2-7; D possibly corresponds to TRBD2 (7 bases). Germline values: CDR1 MNHNY, CDR2 SVGAGI (reference sequence). Deletions cut 6 bases from V and 3 bases from J, with 15 bases between. The CDR3 extends over 14 amino acids. The CDR3 bases are TGTGCCAGCAGCAGGGGAGGGAGCGACTACGAGCAGTACTTC. Its translation: CASSRGGSDYEQYF.

V usage is TRBV5-5 and J usage is TRBJ1-1; D is possibly TRBD1 (6 bases). V lost 6 bases to trimming and J lost 2 bases, with 11 bases between them. The CDR3 is 13 amino acids. Germline loops: CDR1 SGHKS, CDR2 YYEKEE (reference sequence). The CDR3 sequence is CASTGALNTEAFF. For the CDR3, the DNA is TGTGCCAGCACAGGGGCCTTAAACACTGAAGCTTTCTTT.

V is TRBV6-1 and J is TRBJ1-2; the D is unclear. The germline V gene encodes CDR1 MNHNS and CDR2 SASEGT. CDR3 length equals 14 residues. Trimming shortened V by 5 bases and J by 4 bases, and 14 bases separated the two germline ends. The CDR3 bases are TGTGCCAGCAGTAGCTTTAGGGAGTCCTATGGCTACACCTTC. Translated, it gives CASSSFRESYGYTF.

This clone has more than one count but fewer than ten. J is TRBJ1-1 and V is TRBV6-5, with 9 bases fitting TRBD1. V lost 5 bases to trimming and J lost 4 bases; unmatched junction nucleotides: 2. Germline CDR1 MNHEY, CDR2 SVGAGI. This CDR3 region has 13 residues. The CDR3 spells CASSGGQGTEAFF. CDR3 sequence (DNA): TGTGCCAGCAGTGGGGGACAGGGCACTGAAGCTTTCTTT.

The chain employs TRBV5-1 and TRBJ1-1, with 8 positions matching TRBD1. CDR1 and CDR2 (germline): SGHRS, YFSETQ. Trimming at V came to 4 bases and at J to 4 bases, leaving 6 bases not matched to a gene. This CDR3 region has 14 residues. The CDR3 region has the DNA TGCGCCAGCAGCATGGCTCAGGGGGCCACTGAAGCTTTCTTT. Its protein product is CASSMAQGATEAFF.

The V gene is TRBV28, the J gene TRBJ1-2, with 8 bases that match TRBD1. The CDR3 covers 12 residues. CDR1 and CDR2 (germline): MDHEN, SYDVKM. The junction had 3 bases not matched to a gene; V was cut back by 8 bases and J by 4 bases. CDR3 in amino acids: CASHRGFYGYTF. In DNA, the CDR3 is TGTGCCAGCCACAGGGGGTTCTATGGCTACACCTTC.

V gene TRBV7-2 combines with J gene TRBJ2-1; TRBD1 matches 8 bases. V lost 5 bases to trimming and J lost 4 bases; unmatched junction nucleotides: 4. Per germline, CDR1 SGHTA and CDR2 FQGNSA. CDR3 length: 14 amino acids. DNA for the CDR3: TGTGCCAGCAGCCCCCGGGACAGGTACAATGAGCAGTTCTTC. As protein: CASSPRDRYNEQFF.

This clone was seen more than once but under ten times. This chain connects TRBV6-5 to TRBJ2-7; 8 bases map to TRBD1. Per the germline V gene, CDR1 is MNHEY and CDR2 is SVGAGI. V lost 7 bases and J lost 6; bases outside the gene matches: 11. CDR3 length: 14 residues. CDR3: CASKRRQGAPEQYF. CDR3 in DNA: TGTGCCAGCAAGCGGCGGCAGGGGGCGCCCGAGCAGTACTTC.

The V gene is TRBV5-1, the J gene TRBJ2-7; 7 nucleotides align to TRBD1. Per germline, CDR1 SGHRS and CDR2 YFSETQ. V lost 1 base, J lost 3 bases, and 4 bases stayed unmatched. The CDR3 consists of 14 residues. The CDR3 DNA sequence: TGCGCCAGCAGCTTGCGGACAGGAAACTACGAGCAGTACTTC. It yields the protein CASSLRTGNYEQYF.